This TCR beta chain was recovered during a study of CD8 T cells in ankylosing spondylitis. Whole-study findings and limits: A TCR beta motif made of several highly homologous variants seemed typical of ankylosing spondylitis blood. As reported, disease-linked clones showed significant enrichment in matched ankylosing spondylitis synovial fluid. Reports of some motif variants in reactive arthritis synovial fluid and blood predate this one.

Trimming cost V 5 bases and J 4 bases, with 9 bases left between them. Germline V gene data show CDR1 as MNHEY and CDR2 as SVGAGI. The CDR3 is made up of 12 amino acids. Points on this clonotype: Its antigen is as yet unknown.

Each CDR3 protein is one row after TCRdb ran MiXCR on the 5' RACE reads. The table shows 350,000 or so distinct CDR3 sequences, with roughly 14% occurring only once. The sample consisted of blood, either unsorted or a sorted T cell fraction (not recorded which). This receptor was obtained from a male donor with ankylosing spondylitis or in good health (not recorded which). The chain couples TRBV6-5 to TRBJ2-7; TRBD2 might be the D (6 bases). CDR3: CASSTTSYEQYF. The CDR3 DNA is TGTGCCAGCAGTACGACTAGTTACGAGCAGTACTTC.